The next 10 T cell receptor beta chains were all read from a single sample in a study of CD4 T cells in relation to SARS-CoV-2 and coronaviruses. Method: immunoSEQ multiplex PCR; TCRdb's copy keeps in-frame clones and lacks some. The sample contains around 16,000 clones, approximately 80% of which appear only once. The unexposed donors gave CD4+ T cells in about 2010-2018, prior to COVID-19. CD4+ T cells were isolated from the cells after about 11 days of culture. Antigen specificity for these receptors is unknown. Specimen: CD4+ T cells from PBMCs, cultured in vitro. Source of these receptors: a human donor in good health.

This chain joins TRBV25-1 and TRBJ2-7; 10 nucleotides line up with TRBD1. Germline lookup yields CDR1 MGHDK and CDR2 SYGVNS. The V gene end was trimmed by 3 bases and the J gene end by 3 bases; junction bases not matched to a gene: 5. CDR3 size: 15 residues. CDR3 region: CASSDRQGAIYEQYF. CDR3 bases: TGTGCCAGCAGTGACCGACAGGGGGCAATCTACGAGCAGTACTTC.

The chain uses TRBV27 and TRBJ1-1, with TRBD1 as a possible D gene (5 bases). There are 14 residues in the CDR3. V gave up 3 bases and J gave up 4 bases, with 12 bases separating them. CDR1 MNHEY and CDR2 SMNVEV come from the germline V gene (reference sequence). CDR3: CASSFSGWSTEAFF. As DNA, the CDR3 is TGTGCCAGCAGTTTTTCAGGGTGGAGCACTGAAGCTTTCTTT.

CDR3 in amino acids: CASSYIPTTEQYF. CDR3 DNA sequence: TGTGCCAGCAGTTACATCCCTACCACCGAGCAGTACTTC. The J gene is TRBJ2-7, the V gene TRBV6-6, with D unclear. CDR1 and CDR2 from the germline V gene are MNHNY and SVGAGI (reference sequence). V was cut by 2 bases and J by 6 bases, with 11 bases left in between. The CDR3 has 13 residues.

This CDR3 reads CASSVKPGTTEAFF. CDR3 nucleotide sequence: TGTGCCAGCAGCGTAAAGCCAGGAACCACTGAAGCTTTCTTT. V is TRBV9 and J is TRBJ1-1; D is unresolved. This CDR3 has 14 amino acids. V gave up 1 base and J gave up 4 bases, with 11 bases separating them. Germline loops: CDR1 SGDLS, CDR2 YYNGEE.

The chain recombines TRBV5-1 with TRBJ2-3, with TRBD2 as a possible D gene (6 bases). V was clipped by 2 bases and J by 1 base, with 14 bases between them. The germline CDR1 and CDR2 sequences are SGHRS and YFSETQ. CDR3 length equals 16 residues. This chain's CDR3 is CASSFTAGGGTDTQYF. CDR3 sequence (DNA): TGCGCCAGCAGCTTTACGGCCGGGGGAGGCACAGATACGCAGTATTTT.

The chain links TRBV9 to TRBJ2-1; D gene unclear. V lost 0 bases and J lost 7, with 8 bases in between. CDR1 and CDR2 (germline): SGDLS, YYNGEE. This CDR3 comprises 13 residues. The CDR3 nucleotides read TGTGCCAGCAGCGTAGGTCTGGGGAATGAGCAGTTCTTC. This gives the protein CASSVGLGNEQFF.

The J gene is TRBJ2-2, the V gene TRBV7-3; 10 bases line up with TRBD2. The ends lost 3 bases at V and 3 bases at J; junction bases unmatched: 1. The CDR3 sequence is 15 residues long. The germline V gene has CDR1 SGHTA and CDR2 FQGTGA. The CDR3 DNA reads TGTGCCAGCAGCTTCCTAGCGGGAGACACCGGGGAGCTGTTTTTT. Amino acid sequence: CASSFLAGDTGELFF.

The rearrangement joins TRBV7-9 to TRBJ2-2; D is uncertain. From germline, CDR1 is SEHNR and CDR2 FQNEAQ (reference sequence). Between the trimmed V and J ends, which lost 0 bases and 1 base, there was a span of 3 bases. The CDR3 is 14 residues long. As DNA, the CDR3 is TGTGCCAGCAGCTTAGCCGGGAACACCGGGGAGCTGTTTTTT. This sequence encodes CASSLAGNTGELFF.

The CDR3 sequence is CASSSAGTQGGSEGYTF. The CDR3 coding sequence is TGTGCCAGCAGCTCCGCCGGGACCCAGGGAGGGTCTGAGGGCTACACCTTC. The gene calls are TRBV28 and TRBJ1-2; D is possibly TRBD1 (5 bases). The germline CDR1 and CDR2 sequences are MDHEN and SYDVKM. V was clipped by 6 bases and J by 8 bases, with 28 bases between them. The CDR3 runs 17 residues.

This rearrangement joins TRBV5-6 to TRBJ2-3; 15 bases line up with TRBD2. In germline, CDR1 is SGHDT, CDR2 YYEEEE. This CDR3 has 19 amino acids. The V and J ends lost 3 bases and 1 base, in that order; junction bases with no gene match: 9. Written as DNA, the CDR3 is TGTGCCAGCAGCTCCCCGGGACTAGCGGGAGGATGGGGCACAGATACGCAGTATTTT. Its protein is CASSSPGLAGGWGTDTQYF.